This TCR beta chain originates from a study of beta chain features in type 1 diabetes. Study-level points and caveats: Small HLA sub-analyses could not settle whether HLA shapes TCRB rearrangement.

CDR3 size: 11 residues. The V gene lost 3 bases and the J gene lost 5 bases, with 4 bases spanning the gap. The germline CDR1 and CDR2 sequences are SGHAT and FQNNGV. As for this clone: Its antigen is currently unknown. The same CDR3 arises from other DNA sequences in this sample as well.

The authors reverse transcribed all of the isolated RNA, so sequencing captured expressed TCRB transcripts. An average of about 3.57 million reads was obtained for naive, central memory and regulatory T cell samples. Repertoires were generated with immunoSEQ multiplex PCR, while TCRdb's copy carries only in-frame clones and drops some. The sample includes 900,000 or so clones, about 17% of them seen just once. Every single donor gave one heparinised blood draw, and these averaged approximately 120 mL. Without exception, sorted populations had purity beyond 98%. The sequencing sample was made of naive CD4+ T cells from blood. The chain is built from TRBV11-2 and TRBJ2-5, with unresolved D. The receptor was derived from a woman aged 18-29 years in good health. CDR3 loop: CASSLVETQYF. The CDR3 region has the DNA TGTGCCAGCAGCTTGGTGGAGACCCAGTACTTC.